This TCR beta chain stems from a study of T-cell reconstitution after alpha-beta-depleted transplantation in children. Study-wide points: Among T cells one year after transplant, newly produced cells accounted for most counts and diversity. At around two months after transplant, the alpha-beta T cells were reportedly derived from several hundred expanded clones that came from non-depleted graft cells. Surviving recipient cells, namely T cells and thymic progenitors, were the source of high day-60 TCRbeta diversity in some patients.

This clonotype was picked up a small number of times. The antigen remains undetermined. Unique molecular identifiers were built into the TCRbeta library. One entry per CDR3 protein results from TCRdb running MiXCR on the PCR reads. The sample comprises about 580,000 distinct CDR3 sequences, over 20% of which are singletons, and around 36% rests with the top ten. Germline loops: CDR1 SGHVS, CDR2 FNYEAQ. V was trimmed by 5 bases and J by 0 bases, leaving 10 bases between them. The CDR3 length is 14 residues. This receptor was obtained from a boy in the first two years of life with Wiskott-Aldrich syndrome, due to receive a stem cell transplant. Source: PBMCs, taken before TCRalphabeta/CD19-depleted stem cell transplant. This chain connects TRBV7-6 to TRBJ2-5; no clear D gene. CDR3 sequence reads: CASSRGPNQETQYF. CDR3 nucleotide sequence: TGTGCCAGCAGCCGAGGACCCAACCAAGAGACCCAGTACTTC.